This TCR beta chain was recovered during a study of CD8 T cells in ankylosing spondylitis. Study-wide results and limits: The study identified a TCR beta motif of several highly homologous variants that appeared characteristic of ankylosing spondylitis blood. CD8+ disease-linked clones were present at relatively low frequencies in blood. Disease-associated clones were reportedly significantly overrepresented in matched ankylosing spondylitis synovial fluid.

Researchers built TCR beta libraries using quantitative 5'-RACE with molecular barcodes. TCRdb re-analysed the 5' RACE reads in MiXCR, keeping a single row per CDR3 protein. The table records some 240,000 distinct CDR3 sequences, 7.5% to 9% of them present only once. At least ten counts were recorded for this clonotype. Its specificity is not known. Germline-derived CDR1 and CDR2 are MGHRA and YSYEKL. CDR3 length: 16 residues. The ends lost 4 bases at V and 1 base at J; junction bases unmatched: 9. This clonotype was obtained from a male donor with ankylosing spondylitis or in good health (not recorded which). The sample taken for sequencing was blood, either unsorted or a sorted T cell fraction (not recorded which). V is TRBV4-1 and J is TRBJ1-1; 7 bases are a match to TRBD1. Written as DNA, the CDR3 is TGCGCCAGCAGCCTTCACACGGGACAGCAGAACACTGAAGCTTTCTTT. Translated, it gives CASSLHTGQQNTEAFF.